This entry is about one TCR beta chain. This sample is part of a study of T cell repertoires in cytomegalovirus infection. TCRdb re-called the reads through MiXCR, storing one row per CDR3 protein. The data hold 300,000 to 400,000 distinct CDR3 sequences, with roughly 18% observed a single time. The germline gives CDR1 DFQATT, CDR2 SNEGSKA (reference sequence). The CDR3 loop spans 14 amino acids. V lost 1 base, J lost 2 bases, and 10 bases lay in between. This sequence originates from a human donor in good health (CMV status not recorded). Some clones in this sample may be carry-over from other donors' samples. The sequenced sample consisted of PBMCs. The chain joins TRBV20-1 to TRBJ2-3, with no clear D. DNA for the CDR3: TGCAGTGCTAGAGTTACCGCTGACACAGATACGCAGTATTTT. This translates into CSARVTADTDTQYF.